The 32 T cell receptor beta chains reported below all come from one sample, sequenced in a study of shared clonotypes between healthy human individuals. This table comes from immunoSEQ multiplex PCR, and its TCRdb copy is limited to in-frame clones, with some not included. The sample records roughly 2.2 million clones, 85% to 95% being singletons. Sequencing was carried out using naive CD4+ T cells from PBMCs. Documented subset: CD45RA+ positively selected. Source of these receptors: a man between 18 and 35 years old in good health. Some clones in this sample may be carry-over from other donors' samples.

The chain links TRBV7-9 to TRBJ2-1, with D perhaps matching TRBD2 (7 bases). Looked up from germline, CDR1 is SEHNR and CDR2 is FQNEAQ (reference sequence). This CDR3 has 15 amino acids. Trimming took off 8 bases at V and 5 bases at J, with 19 bases between the two ends. The CDR3 nucleotides are TGTGCCAGCCGTACGAGGGGGGGCCTCCACAATGAGCAGTTCTTC. It yields the protein CASRTRGGLHNEQFF.

The rearrangement joins TRBV7-9 to TRBJ2-5; no firm D call. The ends were cut back, 8 bases at V and 1 base at J, with 17 bases in the middle. From germline, CDR1 is SEHNR and CDR2 FQNEAQ (reference sequence). CDR3 size: 15 residues. DNA of the CDR3: TGTGCCAGCGCACTCCCTAAGTTAGGCCAAGAGACCCAGTACTTC. It yields the protein CASALPKLGQETQYF. Variable domain in full (rest from reference TRBV7-9 and TRBJ2-5): DTGVSQNPRHKITKRGQNVTFRCDPISEHNRLYWYRQTLGQGPEFLTYFQNEAQLEKSRLLSDRFSAERPKGSFSTLEIQRTEQGDSAMYLCASALPKLGQETQYFGPGTRLLVL.

The J gene is TRBJ1-1, the V gene TRBV30; no clear D gene. The CDR3 extends over 11 amino acids. V lost 7 bases and J 4 bases, leaving 10 bases between the germline ends. Germline CDR1 GTSNPN, CDR2 SVGIG (reference sequence). In DNA, the CDR3 is TGTGCCTCCAAACAGCGCACTGAAGCTTTCTTT. It is translated as CASKQRTEAFF.

This chain uses TRBV5-1 with TRBJ1-2; maybe TRBD1 (5 bases). Trimming cost V 5 bases and J 4 bases, with 15 bases left between them. The CDR3 is made up of 14 amino acids. CDR1 and CDR2 from the germline V gene are SGHRS and YFSETQ. The CDR3 region is CASSGTSASYGYTF. Here the CDR3 DNA reads TGCGCCAGCAGTGGGACTTCCGCGAGCTATGGCTACACCTTC.

The chain recombines TRBV18 with TRBJ2-7, with D maybe TRBD1 (5 bases). V was pared by 2 bases and J by 2 bases, with 13 bases between. This CDR3 contains 15 residues. The germline V gene has CDR1 KGHSH and CDR2 LQKENI. CDR3 loop: CASSPSLQEPYEQYF. CDR3 sequence (DNA): TGTGCCAGCTCACCAAGTTTACAGGAGCCCTACGAGCAGTACTTC.

As to this clone: Other DNA sequences of this sample code for an identical CDR3. V usage is TRBV15 and J usage is TRBJ1-4, with TRBD1 identical over 7 bases. The CDR3 contains 13 residues. J lost 8 bases, V lost 3 bases, and 3 bases had no gene match. Germline assignment: CDR1 LNHNV and CDR2 YYDKDF (reference sequence). CDR3 sequence (DNA): TGTGCCACCAGCAGGGCGACAGGGGAAAAACTGTTTTTT. Its translation: CATSRATGEKLFF.

The chain employs TRBV5-4 and TRBJ1-1; the D gene is possibly TRBD1 (6 bases). CDR3 length equals 16 residues. Germline loops: CDR1 SGHNT, CDR2 YYREEE (reference sequence). V lost 0 bases, J lost 1 base, and 13 bases lay in between. CDR3 bases: TGTGCCAGCAGCTTGGCCGGGGGCCAGGGGAACACTGAAGCTTTCTTT. This gives the protein CASSLAGGQGNTEAFF.

The gene calls are TRBV28 and TRBJ1-5, with a tentative D call TRBD1 (6 bases). The CDR3 contains 12 residues. The ends were cut back, 4 bases at V and 15 bases at J, with 16 bases in the middle. Germline values: CDR1 MDHEN, CDR2 SYDVKM. The CDR3 here is CASSSGGRQLHF. The CDR3 DNA follows: TGTGCCAGCAGTTCTGGGGGCCGACAATTGCATTTT.

This clone was observed a few times. The chain is built from TRBV7-2 and TRBJ2-2; no firm D call. CDR1 SGHTA and CDR2 FQGNSA come from the germline V gene. The CDR3 has 12 residues. Trimming took off 4 bases at V and 9 bases at J, with 9 bases between the two ends. CDR3: CASSWVDRELFF. The CDR3 DNA sequence: TGTGCCAGCAGCTGGGTGGACCGGGAGCTGTTTTTT. Using reference TRBV7-2 and TRBJ2-2 for the parts outside the CDR3, the full variable domain is GAGVSQSPSNKVTEKGKDVELRCDPISGHTALYWYRQSLGQGLEFLIYFQGNSAPDKSGLPSDRFSAERTGGSVSTLTIQRTQQEDSAVYLCASSWVDRELFFGEGSRLTVL.

This rearrangement joins TRBV4-1 to TRBJ1-1; D is uncertain. V was shortened by 0 bases and J by 10 bases, with 12 bases between the two germline ends. The CDR3 loop spans 13 amino acids. Germline V gives CDR1 MGHRA, CDR2 YSYEKL. The CDR3 spells CASSQDLTAAAFF. The CDR3 DNA reads as TGCGCCAGCAGCCAAGATTTGACGGCGGCAGCTTTCTTT.

The V gene is TRBV2, the J gene TRBJ2-3; 9 bases map to TRBD1. Germline V gene lookup returns CDR1 SNHLY and CDR2 FYNNEI. V was pared by 6 bases and J by 2 bases, with 6 bases of the junction left unmatched. The CDR3 loop spans 15 amino acids. The CDR3 spells CASSAGTGITDTQYF. CDR3 sequence (DNA): TGTGCCAGCAGCGCCGGGACAGGGATCACAGATACGCAGTATTTT.

On this clone itself: Other DNA sequences in this specimen translate into the identical CDR3. This CDR3 is CASSLTDINQPQHF. CDR3 coding DNA: TGTGCCAGCAGTTTAACAGATATCAATCAGCCCCAGCATTTT. The J gene is TRBJ1-5, the V gene TRBV28; unclear D gene. The V end was cut by 2 bases, the J end by 3 bases, with 8 bases between. The V gene's germline CDR1 is MDHEN and CDR2 SYDVKM. The CDR3 has 14 amino acids.

This chain uses TRBV28 with TRBJ2-6; a possible D gene is TRBD1 (6 bases). This CDR3 spans 16 amino acids. The V gene lost 7 bases and the J gene lost 0 bases, with 13 bases spanning the gap. Looked up from germline, CDR1 is MDHEN and CDR2 is SYDVKM. In DNA form, the CDR3 reads TGTGCCAGCATTGACAGGTCGTACTCTGGGGCCAACGTCCTGACTTTC. This sequence encodes CASIDRSYSGANVLTF.

This chain uses TRBV4-1 with TRBJ2-5, with a tentative D call TRBD1 (6 bases). The germline V gene has CDR1 MGHRA and CDR2 YSYEKL. V dropped 1 base and J dropped 7 bases, with 16 bases sitting between them. This CDR3 has 15 residues. CDR3 nucleotides: TGCGCCAGCAGCCAAGTGGTGACAGGCACCGGGACCCAGTACTTC. Protein: CASSQVVTGTGTQYF.

Written as DNA, the CDR3 is TGTGCCAGCAGCTTTTCGGACAGCGGGACTGAAGCTTTCTTT. Translated: CASSFSDSGTEAFF. The chain couples TRBV5-5 to TRBJ1-1; a weak D match, TRBD1 (6 bases). V was clipped by 2 bases and J by 5 bases, with 13 bases between them. The CDR3 is made up of 14 amino acids. In germline, CDR1 is SGHKS, CDR2 YYEKEE (reference sequence).

This clone was recorded a few times. As DNA, the CDR3 is TGCGCCAGCAGGGCGGCCGGGACAGGGCCCTATGGCTACACCTTC. Amino acid sequence: CASRAAGTGPYGYTF. The chain is built from TRBV4-1 and TRBJ1-2, with TRBD1 matching 9 bases. The length of the CDR3 is 15 residues. CDR1 is MGHRA, CDR2 YSYEKL, per germline. Trimming took 6 bases from V and 4 from J; bases not matched to a gene: 9.

The rearrangement uses TRBV11-3 and TRBJ1-1; 9 nucleotides agree with TRBD1. From germline, CDR1 is SGHNT and CDR2 YENEEA. The CDR3 contains 13 residues. Losses at the gene ends were 4 bases for V and 10 bases for J; bases not matched to a gene: 7. The DNA for the CDR3 is TGTGCCAGCAGCTCTTATACAGGGGGCACAGCTTTCTTT. Its translation: CASSSYTGGTAFF.

The rearrangement joins TRBV19 to TRBJ1-2, with 11 bases fitting TRBD1. Germline CDR1 LNHDA, CDR2 SQIVND (reference sequence). Trimming took 2 bases from V and 6 from J; bases not matched to a gene: 5. The CDR3 extends over 15 amino acids. This CDR3 is CASSITGTGGNGYTF. The DNA for the CDR3 is TGTGCCAGTAGTATAACCGGGACAGGGGGAAATGGCTACACCTTC.

The gene calls are TRBV6-6 and TRBJ1-5, with a possible D match to TRBD1 (5 bases). There are 12 residues in the CDR3. Germline loops: CDR1 MNHNY, CDR2 SVGAGI (reference sequence). Trimming took 2 bases from V and 8 from J, leaving 7 bases between them. This CDR3 is CASSYTGEPQHF. CDR3 nucleotide sequence: TGTGCCAGCAGTTACACGGGGGAGCCCCAGCATTTT.

This clone has a single count. The gene calls are TRBV5-4 and TRBJ2-1; unclear D gene. The germline V and J ends were trimmed by 4 bases and 0 bases, with 11 bases remaining between them. The CDR3 spans 15 residues. Germline V gives CDR1 SGHNT, CDR2 YYREEE (reference sequence). The CDR3 reads CASSQTLSSYNEQFF. The CDR3 coding sequence is TGTGCCAGCAGCCAGACTCTTAGCTCCTACAATGAGCAGTTCTTC.

The rearrangement uses TRBV9 and TRBJ2-3, with 13 bases matching TRBD2. Germline V gene lookup returns CDR1 SGDLS and CDR2 YYNGEE. V shed 3 bases and J 4 bases; nucleotides not matched to a gene: 2. The CDR3 has 15 amino acids. The CDR3 sequence is CASSGTSGSSDTQYF. The DNA for the CDR3 is TGTGCCAGCAGCGGGACTAGCGGGAGTTCAGATACGCAGTATTTT.

J is TRBJ2-7 and V is TRBV4-1, with 9 bases lining up with TRBD2. This CDR3 spans 15 amino acids. V lost 4 bases and J lost 4; bases outside the gene matches: 8. The germline gives CDR1 MGHRA, CDR2 YSYEKL. CDR3 bases: TGCGCCAGCAGCCTACCGACTAGCGGAAGATACGAGCAGTACTTC. It translates to CASSLPTSGRYEQYF.

V gene TRBV9 combines with J gene TRBJ2-3; D remains unclear. Germline lookup yields CDR1 SGDLS and CDR2 YYNGEE. Trimming pared 4 bases from V and 2 bases from J, leaving 11 bases between. The CDR3 runs 14 residues. The CDR3 DNA sequence: TGTGCCAGCAGCCCCTTACGGAACACAGATACGCAGTATTTT. This sequence encodes CASSPLRNTDTQYF.

The J gene is TRBJ1-5, the V gene TRBV7-9; TRBD1 matches 8 bases. The germline V gene has CDR1 SEHNR and CDR2 FQNEAQ (reference sequence). This CDR3 has 14 amino acids. V was clipped by 3 bases and J by 3 bases; unmatched bases: 1. In DNA form, the CDR3 reads TGTGCCAGCAGCTTGACAGGGGACAATCAGCCCCAGCATTTT. It codes for CASSLTGDNQPQHF.

This clone was seen once. V is TRBV28 and J is TRBJ2-3; D is tentatively TRBD1 or TRBD2 (5 bases each). Germline lookup yields CDR1 MDHEN and CDR2 SYDVKM. V gave up 5 bases and J gave up 0 bases, with 15 bases separating them. The length of the CDR3 is 16 residues. The CDR3 coding sequence is TGTGCCAGCAGTGCCCCCGGGACCCTGAGCACAGATACGCAGTATTTT. It yields the protein CASSAPGTLSTDTQYF.

The rearrangement joins TRBV28 to TRBJ2-3; maybe TRBD2 (5 bases). There are 17 residues in the CDR3. In germline, CDR1 is MDHEN, CDR2 SYDVKM. Deletions cut 6 bases from V and 3 bases from J, with 22 bases between. For the CDR3, the DNA is TGTGCCAGCAGCTTCCAAGTGGGAATCGCGGGTACAGATACGCAGTATTTT. It codes for CASSFQVGIAGTDTQYF.

This rearrangement joins TRBV7-5 to TRBJ2-5; the D segment call TRBD2 is taken from the table without a DNA check. TRBV7-5 is a listed pseudogene. The CDR3 is 13 residues long. The CDR3 DNA reads as TGTGTCAGAAGCTTAGCCCCTCGGGAGACCCAGTACTTC. Protein product: CVRSLAPRETQYF.

Comments on this clone: Relative to the germline gene, one junction end is altered; a read error may explain this. J is TRBJ2-5 and V is TRBV4-1, with 7 nucleotides matching TRBD2. Germline CDR1 reads MGHRA; CDR2 reads YSYEKL. The CDR3 contains 13 residues. CDR3 sequence (DNA): TGCGCCAGCAGCCAGGTGACTAGCCAGGGAACCCACTTC. Translated: CASSQVTSQGTHF.

This chain connects TRBV9 to TRBJ2-7; 7 positions agree with TRBD2. CDR1 is SGDLS and CDR2 is YYNGEE in the germline V gene. The CDR3 totals 15 residues. The V and J ends lost 4 bases and 6 bases, in that order; junction bases with no gene match: 13. CDR3 protein: CASSNRDYPPSEQYF. CDR3 bases: TGTGCCAGCAGCAACCGGGACTACCCCCCGAGCGAGCAGTACTTC.

This clone was picked up one time. This chain joins TRBV19 and TRBJ2-1; 13 nucleotides match TRBD2. This CDR3 region has 16 residues. CDR1 LNHDA and CDR2 SQIVND come from the germline V gene (reference sequence). V was pared by 4 bases and J by 9 bases, with 9 bases of the junction left unmatched. CDR3 amino acids: CASSKLLAGGLGEQFF. The DNA for the CDR3 is TGTGCCAGTAGTAAACTACTAGCGGGAGGGCTTGGTGAGCAGTTCTTC.

The chain combines TRBV29-1 with TRBJ2-3, with D possibly matching TRBD2 (7 bases). There are 15 residues in the CDR3. The germline V gene encodes CDR1 SQVTM and CDR2 ANQGSEA. The V end lost 7 bases, the J end lost 0 bases, and 17 bases lay between the germline ends. The CDR3 DNA reads as TGCAGCGGCGGGGGCAAAACGACTAGCACAGATACGCAGTATTTT. Its translation: CSGGGKTTSTDTQYF.

This chain joins TRBV7-8 and TRBJ1-6; a weak D match, TRBD1 (5 bases). CDR1 and CDR2 from the germline V gene are SGHVS and FQNEAQ. The CDR3 totals 16 residues. V was clipped by 5 bases and J by 5 bases, with 16 bases between them. In nucleotides, the CDR3 is TGTGCCAGCAGCCTACGTCCGGGGGTTAATAATTCACCCCTCCACTTT. It yields the protein CASSLRPGVNNSPLHF.